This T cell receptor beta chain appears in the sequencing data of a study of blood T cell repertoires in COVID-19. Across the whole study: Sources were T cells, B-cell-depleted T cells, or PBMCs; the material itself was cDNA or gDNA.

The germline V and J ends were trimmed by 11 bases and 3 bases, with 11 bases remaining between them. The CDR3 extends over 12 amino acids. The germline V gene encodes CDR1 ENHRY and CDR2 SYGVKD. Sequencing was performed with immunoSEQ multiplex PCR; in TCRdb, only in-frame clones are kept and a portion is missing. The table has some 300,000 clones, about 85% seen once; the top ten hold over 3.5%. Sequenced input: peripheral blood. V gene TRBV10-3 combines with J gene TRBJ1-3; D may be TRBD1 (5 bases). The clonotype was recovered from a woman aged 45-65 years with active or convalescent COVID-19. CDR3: CAGGGFGNTIYF. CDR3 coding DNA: TGTGCCGGGGGGGGTTTTGGAAACACCATATATTTT.